This T cell receptor (beta chain) emerged from a study of T cell changes during pregnancy in multiple sclerosis. Germline V gene data show CDR1 as SGHRS and CDR2 as YFSETQ. The CDR3 length is 12 residues. V was shortened by 2 bases and J by 6 bases, with 6 bases between the two germline ends. Here immunoSEQ multiplex PCR was the method, and the copy in TCRdb shows in-frame clones only, minus some. The sample has 81,000 or so clones; 91% are singletons. The rearrangement uses TRBV5-1 and TRBJ2-1; D is unresolved. This specimen was PBMCs, taken in the first trimester of pregnancy. The clonotype comes from a female donor in good health, serving as a control in a pregnancy study. Some clones in this sample may be carry-over from other donors' samples. The CDR3 region has the DNA TGCGCCAGCAGCTTATACGGCAATGAGCAGTTCTTC. This sequence encodes CASSLYGNEQFF.